This T cell receptor (beta chain) was captured in a study of monozygotic twins with inflammatory bowel disease. General observations from the study: Compared with healthy twins, IBD patients shared fewer clonotypes with others, especially with disease activity.

Blood was drawn once per donor, and each sample measured 2 to 2.5 ml. The CDR3 is made up of 15 amino acids. The germline V gene encodes CDR1 LNHDA and CDR2 SQIVND (reference sequence). Using the 5' RACE reads, TCRdb records one entry per CDR3 protein without DNA. The repertoire shows approximately 400,000 distinct CDR3 sequences; the top ten hold 2% to 2.5%. Notes on this clonotype: The antigen remains undetermined.

Material for sequencing was blood. The receptor was isolated from a human donor with ulcerative colitis or Crohn's disease, or a healthy co-twin of an affected twin (not recorded which). The V gene is TRBV19, the J gene TRBJ1-2; TCRdb's D gene call, TRBD1, goes unchecked for lack of DNA. The CDR3 sequence: CASSRGQLANYGYTF.